This T cell receptor (beta chain) is from a study of beta chain features in type 1 diabetes. Expressed TCRB transcripts were sequenced after all isolated RNA was converted to cDNA. Libraries were prepared by immunoSEQ multiplex PCR; TCRdb keeps only in-frame clonotypes and omits some of them. The table shows fewer than 300,000 clones, with 11% occurring only once. Heparinised blood was drawn once per donor, averaging about 100 mL. Only a few counts were recorded for this clone. Its antigen is undetermined. Findings of the study overall: All four CD4+ subsets of Type 1 diabetes patients contained TCRB CDR3s that were moderately but significantly shorter. In comparison with healthy donors, patients had naive, central memory and Treg TCRB repertoires that appeared more similar. Diminished insertions and augmented deletions at VDJ junctions characterized type 1 diabetes patients.

V was cut by 5 bases and J by 6 bases, with 17 bases left in between. Germline CDR1 SGHDT, CDR2 YYEEEE. There are 14 residues in the CDR3. Sequencing used naive CD4+ T cells from blood. This clonotype was obtained from a man aged 25 to 40 with type 1 diabetes. The rearrangement joins TRBV5-6 to TRBJ1-1, with a tentative D call TRBD1 (5 bases). The CDR3 protein is CASRWGLRVAEAFF. The CDR3 DNA reads as TGTGCCAGCAGATGGGGACTTCGGGTTGCTGAAGCTTTCTTT.